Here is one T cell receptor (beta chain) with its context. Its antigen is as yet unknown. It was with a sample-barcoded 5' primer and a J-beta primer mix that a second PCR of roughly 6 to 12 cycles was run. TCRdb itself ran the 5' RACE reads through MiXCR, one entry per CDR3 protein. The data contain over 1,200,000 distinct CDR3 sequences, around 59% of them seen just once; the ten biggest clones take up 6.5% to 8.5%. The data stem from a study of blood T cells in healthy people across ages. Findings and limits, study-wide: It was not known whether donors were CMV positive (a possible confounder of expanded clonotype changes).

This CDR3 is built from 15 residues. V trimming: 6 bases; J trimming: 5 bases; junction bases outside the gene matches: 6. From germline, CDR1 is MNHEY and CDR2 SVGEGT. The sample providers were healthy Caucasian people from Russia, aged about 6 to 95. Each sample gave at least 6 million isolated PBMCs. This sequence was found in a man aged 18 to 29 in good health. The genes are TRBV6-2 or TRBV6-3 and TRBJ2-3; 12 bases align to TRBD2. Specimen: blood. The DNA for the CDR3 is TGTGCCAGCAGAAGACTAGCGGGAGTGAGAGATACGCAGTATTTT. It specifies CASRRLAGVRDTQYF.